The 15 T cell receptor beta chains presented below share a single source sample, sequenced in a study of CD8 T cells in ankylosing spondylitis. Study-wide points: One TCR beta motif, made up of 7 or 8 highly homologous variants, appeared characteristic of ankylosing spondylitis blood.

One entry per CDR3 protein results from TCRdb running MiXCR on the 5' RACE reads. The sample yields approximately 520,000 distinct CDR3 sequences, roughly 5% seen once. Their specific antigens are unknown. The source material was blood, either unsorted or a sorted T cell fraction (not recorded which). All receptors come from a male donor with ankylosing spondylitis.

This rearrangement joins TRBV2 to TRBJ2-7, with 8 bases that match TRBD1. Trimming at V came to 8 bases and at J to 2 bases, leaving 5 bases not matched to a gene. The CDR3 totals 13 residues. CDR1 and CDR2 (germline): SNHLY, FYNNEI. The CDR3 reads CASAEQGAYEQYF. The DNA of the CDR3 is TGTGCCAGCGCCGAACAGGGGGCCTACGAGCAGTACTTC.

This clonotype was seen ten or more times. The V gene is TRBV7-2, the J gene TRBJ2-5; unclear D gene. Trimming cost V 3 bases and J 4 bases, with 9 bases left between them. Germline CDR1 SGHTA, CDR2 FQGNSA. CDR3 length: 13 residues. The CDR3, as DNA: TGTGCCAGCAGCTTCCTGGGGTCAGAGACCCAGTACTTC. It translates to CASSFLGSETQYF.

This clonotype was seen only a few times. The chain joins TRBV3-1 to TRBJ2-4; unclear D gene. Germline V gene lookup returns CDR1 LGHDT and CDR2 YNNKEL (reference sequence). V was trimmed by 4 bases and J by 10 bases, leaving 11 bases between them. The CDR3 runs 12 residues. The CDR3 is CASSPGLEIQYF. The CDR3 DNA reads TGTGCCAGCAGCCCTGGATTGGAGATTCAGTACTTC. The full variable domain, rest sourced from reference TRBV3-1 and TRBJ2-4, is DTAVSQTPKYLVTQMGNDKSIKCEQNLGHDTMYWYKQDSKKFLKIMFSYNNKELIINETVPNRFSPKSPDKAHLNLHINSLELGDSAVYFCASSPGLEIQYFGAGTRLSVL.

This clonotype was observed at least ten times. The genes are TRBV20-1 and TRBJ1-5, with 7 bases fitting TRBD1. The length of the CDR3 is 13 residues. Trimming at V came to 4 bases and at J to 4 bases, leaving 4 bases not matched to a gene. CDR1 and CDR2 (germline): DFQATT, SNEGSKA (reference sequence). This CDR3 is CSAKGTENQPQHF. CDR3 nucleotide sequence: TGCAGTGCTAAGGGGACAGAAAATCAGCCCCAGCATTTT.

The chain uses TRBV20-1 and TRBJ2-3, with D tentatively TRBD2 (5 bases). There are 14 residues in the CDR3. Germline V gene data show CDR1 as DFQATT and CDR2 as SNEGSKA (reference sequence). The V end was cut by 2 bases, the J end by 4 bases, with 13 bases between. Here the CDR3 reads CSARPRTGPDTQYF. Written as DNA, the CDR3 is TGCAGTGCTAGACCCCGGACTGGGCCAGATACGCAGTATTTT.

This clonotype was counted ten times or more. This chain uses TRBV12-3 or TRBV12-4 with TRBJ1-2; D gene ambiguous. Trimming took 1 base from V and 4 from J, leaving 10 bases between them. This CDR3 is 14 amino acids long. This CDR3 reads CASSLGQVVYGYTF. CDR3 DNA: TGTGCCAGCAGTTTAGGGCAGGTGGTCTATGGCTACACCTTC.

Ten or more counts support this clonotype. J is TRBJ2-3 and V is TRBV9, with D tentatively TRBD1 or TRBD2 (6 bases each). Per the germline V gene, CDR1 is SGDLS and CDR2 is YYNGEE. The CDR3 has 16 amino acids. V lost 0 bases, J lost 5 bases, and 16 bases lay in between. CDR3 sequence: CASSVEGGAGIDTQYF. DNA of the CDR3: TGTGCCAGCAGCGTAGAGGGGGGCGCCGGAATAGATACGCAGTATTTT.

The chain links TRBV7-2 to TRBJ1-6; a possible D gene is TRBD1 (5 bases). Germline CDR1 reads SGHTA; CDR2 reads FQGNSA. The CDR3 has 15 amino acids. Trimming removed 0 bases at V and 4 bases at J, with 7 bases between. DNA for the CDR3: TGTGCCAGCAGCTTAGCGGGGGGTTATAATTCACCCCTCCACTTT. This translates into CASSLAGGYNSPLHF.

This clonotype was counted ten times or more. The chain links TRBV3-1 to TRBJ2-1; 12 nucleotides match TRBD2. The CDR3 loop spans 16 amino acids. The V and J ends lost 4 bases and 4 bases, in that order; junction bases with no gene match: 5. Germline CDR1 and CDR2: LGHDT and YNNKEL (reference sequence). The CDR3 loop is CASSPKTSGGYNEQFF. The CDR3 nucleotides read TGTGCCAGCAGCCCGAAAACTAGCGGGGGGTACAATGAGCAGTTCTTC.

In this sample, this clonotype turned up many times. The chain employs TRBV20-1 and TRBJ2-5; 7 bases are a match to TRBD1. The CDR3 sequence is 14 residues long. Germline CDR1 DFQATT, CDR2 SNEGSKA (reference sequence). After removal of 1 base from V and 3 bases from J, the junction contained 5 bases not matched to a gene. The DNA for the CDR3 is TGCAGTGCTAGAGCCACAGGGGCCAAAGAGACCCAGTACTTC. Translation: CSARATGAKETQYF.

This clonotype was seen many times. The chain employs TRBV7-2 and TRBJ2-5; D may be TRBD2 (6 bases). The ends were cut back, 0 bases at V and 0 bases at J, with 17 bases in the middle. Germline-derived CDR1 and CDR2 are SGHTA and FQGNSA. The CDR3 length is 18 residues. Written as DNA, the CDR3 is TGTGCCAGCAGCTTAGCGCCCGGGGGTAGCTTGTACCAAGAGACCCAGTACTTC. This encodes CASSLAPGGSLYQETQYF.

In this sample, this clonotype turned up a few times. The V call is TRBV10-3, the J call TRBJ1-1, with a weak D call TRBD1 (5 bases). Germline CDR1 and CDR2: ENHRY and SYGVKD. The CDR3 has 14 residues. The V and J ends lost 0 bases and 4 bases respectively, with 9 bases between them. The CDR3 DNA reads TGTGCCATCAGTGAGTCGACAGCCGGCACTGAAGCTTTCTTT. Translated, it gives CAISESTAGTEAFF.

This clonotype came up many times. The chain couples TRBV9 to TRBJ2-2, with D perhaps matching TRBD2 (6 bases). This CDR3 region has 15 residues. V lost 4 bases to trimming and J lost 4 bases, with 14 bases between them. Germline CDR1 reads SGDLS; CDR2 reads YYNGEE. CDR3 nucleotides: TGTGCCAGCAGCCCCCACTTGGGGGGCACCGGGGAGCTGTTTTTT. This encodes CASSPHLGGTGELFF.

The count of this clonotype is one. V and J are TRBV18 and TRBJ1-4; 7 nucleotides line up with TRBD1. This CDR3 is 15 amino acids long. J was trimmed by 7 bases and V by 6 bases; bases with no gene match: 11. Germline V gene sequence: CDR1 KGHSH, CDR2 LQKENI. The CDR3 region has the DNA TGTGCCAGCTCCTTCACCGGGACAGACACTGAAAAACTGTTTTTT. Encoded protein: CASSFTGTDTEKLFF.

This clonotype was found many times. CDR3 bases: TGTGCCATCAGTGATTCTGCAGATACGCAGTATTTT. This sequence encodes CAISDSADTQYF. This rearrangement joins TRBV10-3 to TRBJ2-3, with D unresolved. CDR1 and CDR2 (germline): ENHRY, SYGVKD. Trimming left V 3 bases short and J 4 bases short, with 5 bases between. This CDR3 contains 12 residues.